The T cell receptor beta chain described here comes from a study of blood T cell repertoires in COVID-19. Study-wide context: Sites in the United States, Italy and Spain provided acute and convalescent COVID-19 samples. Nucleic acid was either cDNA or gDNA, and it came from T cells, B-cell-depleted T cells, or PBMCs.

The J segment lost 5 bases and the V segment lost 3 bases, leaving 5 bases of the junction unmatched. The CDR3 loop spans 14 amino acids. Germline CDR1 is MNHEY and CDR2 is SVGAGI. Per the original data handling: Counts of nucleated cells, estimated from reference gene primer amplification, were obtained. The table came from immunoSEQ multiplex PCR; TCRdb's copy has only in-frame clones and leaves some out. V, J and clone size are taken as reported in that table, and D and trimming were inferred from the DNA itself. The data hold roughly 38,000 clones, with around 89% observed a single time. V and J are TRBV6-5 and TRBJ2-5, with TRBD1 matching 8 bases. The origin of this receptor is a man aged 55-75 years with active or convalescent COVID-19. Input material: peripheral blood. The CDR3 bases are TGTGCCAGCAGTTATCAGGGGGCGGATGAGACCCAGTACTTC. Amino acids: CASSYQGADETQYF.